Each of the 23 T cell receptor beta chains below was sequenced from the same sample in a study of blood T cell repertoires in COVID-19. Libraries were prepared by immunoSEQ multiplex PCR; TCRdb keeps only in-frame clonotypes and omits some of them. The sample records tens of thousands of clones, about 85% being singletons. Sequenced material: peripheral blood. Source of these receptors: a male donor with acute or convalescent COVID-19.

This clone was counted once. The V gene is TRBV4-2, the J gene TRBJ1-3; 8 bases match TRBD1. The CDR3 totals 20 residues. CDR1 is LGHNA and CDR2 is YNFKEQ in the germline V gene. With V trimmed by 3 bases and J by 2 bases, 18 bases remained unmatched. The CDR3 is CASSQPRSGQGRIPGNTIYF. The CDR3 DNA follows: TGTGCCAGCAGCCAGCCGAGGTCAGGACAGGGAAGAATTCCTGGAAACACCATATATTTT.

Only one count was recorded for this clone. The V and J genes are TRBV9 and TRBJ2-3; D may be TRBD2 (6 bases). V was trimmed by 2 bases and J by 0 bases, leaving 13 bases between them. This CDR3 spans 16 amino acids. The germline V gene encodes CDR1 SGDLS and CDR2 YYNGEE. CDR3 sequence reads: CASSVSGGRSTDTQYF. Written as DNA, the CDR3 is TGTGCCAGCAGCGTTAGTGGGGGGAGGAGCACAGATACGCAGTATTTT.

The CDR3, as DNA: TGTGCCATCAGGCCTACAGGGGTCACTGAAGCTTTCTTT. Its translation: CAIRPTGVTEAFF. This chain uses TRBV10-3 with TRBJ1-1, with 7 bases lining up with TRBD1. The CDR3 sequence is 13 residues long. CDR1 is ENHRY and CDR2 is SYGVKD in the germline V gene. J lost 4 bases, V lost 6 bases, and 5 bases had no gene match.

The chain joins TRBV2 to TRBJ1-1, with 9 bases matching TRBD1. The CDR3 runs to 18 residues. Germline trimming cut 7 bases from V and 1 base from J; bases unmatched to any gene: 16. Germline V gene lookup returns CDR1 SNHLY and CDR2 FYNNEI. The CDR3 DNA reads TGTGCCAGCACTCTGCATCTGGGGACAGGGACGGGGAACACTGAAGCTTTCTTT. Protein: CASTLHLGTGTGNTEAFF. The full variable domain, completed using reference TRBV2 and TRBJ1-1, is EPEVTQTPSHQVTQMGQEVILRCVPISNHLYFYWYRQILGQKVEFLVSFYNNEISEKSEIFDDQFSVERPDGSNFTLKIRSTKLEDSAMYFCASTLHLGTGTGNTEAFFGQGTRLTVV.

The J gene is TRBJ2-1, the V gene TRBV5-4; TRBD2 matches at 9 bases. J gave up 9 bases and V 5 bases, and 12 bases lay outside the gene matches. The CDR3 covers 15 residues. Germline assignment: CDR1 SGHNT and CDR2 YYREEE (reference sequence). CDR3 region: CASSSSGVGNGEQFF. CDR3 in DNA: TGTGCCAGCAGTTCTAGCGGGGTGGGCAATGGTGAGCAGTTCTTC. Full variable domain (rest looked up from reference TRBV5-4 and TRBJ2-1): ETGVTQSPTHLIKTRGQQVTLRCSSQSGHNTVSWYQQALGQGPQFIFQYYREEENGRGNFPPRFSGLQFPNYSSELNVNALELDDSALYLCASSSSGVGNGEQFFGPGTRLTVL.

V is TRBV7-8 and J is TRBJ1-4; the D is unclear. Trimming left V 1 base short and J 4 bases short, with 10 bases between. The V gene's germline CDR1 is SGHVS and CDR2 FQNEAQ. The length of the CDR3 is 15 residues. The CDR3 region is CASSLGGGGNEKLFF. Written as DNA, the CDR3 is TGTGCCAGCAGCTTAGGGGGAGGTGGTAATGAAAAACTGTTTTTT.

The chain carries TRBV19 and TRBJ1-2; D remains ambiguous. The germline V gene encodes CDR1 LNHDA and CDR2 SQIVND (reference sequence). Trimming shortened V by 3 bases and J by 2 bases, and 4 bases separated the two germline ends. The CDR3 extends over 12 amino acids. The CDR3 loop reads CASSISNYGYTF. CDR3 nucleotides: TGTGCCAGTAGTATCTCCAACTATGGCTACACCTTC.

This chain links TRBV18 with TRBJ1-1; weak D call: TRBD1 (6 bases). CDR3 size: 14 residues. Germline lookup yields CDR1 KGHSH and CDR2 LQKENI. Trimming removed 1 base at V and 1 base at J, with 7 bases between. The CDR3 here is CASSPQDRNTEAFF. The CDR3 region has the DNA TGTGCCAGCTCACCACAGGACAGGAACACTGAAGCTTTCTTT.

The chain has TRBV6-1 and TRBJ2-5; TRBD1 is a possible D gene (5 bases). The germline V and J ends were trimmed by 4 bases and 0 bases, with 15 bases remaining between them. Per the germline V gene, CDR1 is MNHNS and CDR2 is SASEGT. This CDR3 comprises 16 residues. CDR3 region: CASSGSSQGNQETQYF. The CDR3 DNA follows: TGTGCCAGCAGTGGCTCCTCTCAGGGTAACCAAGAGACCCAGTACTTC.

This clone was seen just once. In DNA, the CDR3 is TGTGCCAGCAGCTTGGTGACAGGCGATCAGCCCCAGCATTTT. It yields the protein CASSLVTGDQPQHF. The J gene is TRBJ1-5, the V gene TRBV5-8; D is possibly TRBD1 (6 bases). The CDR3 sequence is 14 residues long. V lost 0 bases and J lost 5, with 9 bases in between. The V gene's germline CDR1 is SGHTS and CDR2 YDEGEE.

The chain couples TRBV2 to TRBJ1-2; a possible D gene is TRBD1 (6 bases). The V end lost 6 bases, the J end lost 0 bases, and 14 bases lay between the germline ends. The CDR3 extends over 15 amino acids. Germline CDR1 reads SNHLY; CDR2 reads FYNNEI. CDR3 in DNA: TGTGCCAGCAGGGTGTCCAGGGGAGCTAACTATGGCTACACCTTC. Translating it yields CASRVSRGANYGYTF.

The chain combines TRBV27 with TRBJ2-1; tentative D call: TRBD2 (5 bases). This CDR3 contains 14 residues. The V end was cut by 4 bases, the J end by 0 bases, with 7 bases between. CDR1 is MNHEY, CDR2 SMNVEV, per germline (reference sequence). CDR3: CASSSRVSYNEQFF. The CDR3, as DNA: TGTGCCAGCAGTTCGAGGGTCTCCTACAATGAGCAGTTCTTC.

The chain recombines TRBV6-5 with TRBJ1-6; TRBD1 is a possible D gene (5 bases). Trimming stripped 6 bases from V and 9 bases from J, with 18 bases between. Germline CDR1 MNHEY, CDR2 SVGAGI. This CDR3 region has 15 residues. CDR3 nucleotides: TGTGCCAGCAGCGAGCCGGGGCGGGGATCTTCACCCCTCCACTTT. Translating gives CASSEPGRGSSPLHF.

This chain joins TRBV28 and TRBJ1-1, with a weak D call TRBD1 (6 bases). The CDR3 runs to 15 residues. Per germline, CDR1 MDHEN and CDR2 SYDVKM. Trimming shortened V by 2 bases and J by 0 bases, and 10 bases separated the two germline ends. CDR3 sequence (DNA): TGTGCCAGCAGTTTACTGGACAGACTGAACACTGAAGCTTTCTTT. Residues: CASSLLDRLNTEAFF.

This chain connects TRBV30 to TRBJ2-5, with a weak D call TRBD1 (5 bases). The CDR3 runs 14 residues. V was cut by 1 base and J by 9 bases, with 18 bases left in between. Per germline, CDR1 GTSNPN and CDR2 SVGIG (reference sequence). The CDR3 reads CAWSERGNLGPQYF. CDR3 nucleotide sequence: TGTGCCTGGAGTGAAAGGGGAAACCTCGGGCCCCAGTACTTC.

The chain combines TRBV9 with TRBJ2-3; 9 positions agree with TRBD2. The CDR3 is 17 residues long. Germline V gene data show CDR1 as SGDLS and CDR2 as YYNGEE. V dropped 0 bases and J dropped 0; count of bases not matched to a gene: 5. The CDR3 sequence: CASSVEAGGPSTDTQYF. DNA for the CDR3: TGTGCCAGCAGCGTAGAAGCGGGGGGCCCTAGCACAGATACGCAGTATTTT.

The chain has TRBV15 and TRBJ2-2, with a tentative D call TRBD2 (6 bases). Germline V gene sequence: CDR1 LNHNV, CDR2 YYDKDF (reference sequence). The V end lost 0 bases, the J end lost 1 base, and 9 bases lay between the germline ends. The CDR3 contains 16 residues. For the CDR3, the DNA is TGTGCCACCAGCAGAGATGCGGGGATGAACACCGGGGAGCTGTTTTTT. Translated: CATSRDAGMNTGELFF. Filled out from reference TRBV15 and TRBJ2-2, the complete variable domain reads DAMVIQNPRYQVTQFGKPVTLSCSQTLNHNVMYWYQQKSSQAPKLLFHYYDKDFNNEADTPDNFQSRRPNTSFCFLDIRSPGLGDTAMYLCATSRDAGMNTGELFFGEGSRLTVL.

This chain joins TRBV6-6 and TRBJ2-2, with 10 bases fitting TRBD1. The CDR3 sequence is 16 residues long. V trimming: 6 bases; J trimming: 4 bases; junction bases outside the gene matches: 8. The germline V gene has CDR1 MNHNY and CDR2 SVGAGI (reference sequence). CDR3 DNA sequence: TGTGCCAGCAGGGAACGACAGGGGGCGAGCACCGGGGAGCTGTTTTTT. Its protein is CASRERQGASTGELFF.

The chain couples TRBV11-2 to TRBJ2-1; 8 bases align to TRBD2. This CDR3 is 17 amino acids long. V shed 4 bases, J shed 0 bases, and the junction held 8 bases outside the gene matches. Germline assignment: CDR1 SGHAT and CDR2 FQNNGV. CDR3 DNA: TGTGCCAGCAGCTCGGTTGGCGGGGGGTACTCCTACAATGAGCAGTTCTTC. Protein: CASSSVGGGYSYNEQFF. Using reference TRBV11-2 and TRBJ2-1 for the parts outside the CDR3, the full variable domain is EAGVAQSPRYKIIEKRQSVAFWCNPISGHATLYWYQQILGQGPKLLIQFQNNGVVDDSQLPKDRFSAERLKGVDSTLKIQPAKLEDSAVYLCASSSVGGGYSYNEQFFGPGTRLTVL.

The rearrangement joins TRBV6-5 to TRBJ2-3; maybe TRBD1 (6 bases). CDR1 is MNHEY, CDR2 SVGAGI, per germline. The CDR3 is 16 amino acids. V lost 2 bases and J 4 bases, leaving 16 bases between the germline ends. CDR3 region: CASSYRSSRGPDTQYF. CDR3 nucleotides: TGTGCCAGCAGTTACCGTAGTAGCAGGGGACCAGATACGCAGTATTTT.

The V call is TRBV7-9, the J call TRBJ1-6; D is unclear. The V gene lost 4 bases and the J gene lost 7 bases, with 11 bases spanning the gap. Germline CDR1 SEHNR, CDR2 FQNEAQ (reference sequence). This CDR3 is built from 14 residues. CDR3 DNA sequence: TGTGCCAGCAGCTATGGGAGAGAGAATTCACCCCTCCACTTT. This gives the protein CASSYGRENSPLHF.

The chain employs TRBV11-2 and TRBJ2-1; TRBD1 is a possible D gene (6 bases). CDR3 length equals 16 residues. Germline V gene sequence: CDR1 SGHAT, CDR2 FQNNGV. V lost 6 bases, J lost 3 bases, and 18 bases lay in between. The CDR3 region has the DNA TGTGCCAGCAGGACCCTCACAGGGAGAATCTACAATGAGCAGTTCTTC. Protein sequence: CASRTLTGRIYNEQFF.

V usage is TRBV9 and J usage is TRBJ2-2, with a weak D call TRBD1 (6 bases). The V gene's germline CDR1 is SGDLS and CDR2 YYNGEE. The CDR3 is made up of 15 amino acids. Trimming left V 4 bases short and J 0 bases short, with 10 bases between. CDR3 DNA sequence: TGTGCCAGCAGCCCAACAGGGTCGAACACCGGGGAGCTGTTTTTT. Translation gives CASSPTGSNTGELFF.